This TCR beta chain derives from a study of T cell responses to AZD1222 COVID-19 vaccine. This table comes from immunoSEQ multiplex PCR, and its TCRdb copy is limited to in-frame clones, with some not included. The table shows 70,000 to 95,000 clones, with around 80% occurring only once. As concerns this clone: Antigen: not known.

V lost 0 bases to trimming and J lost 4 bases, with 7 bases between them. Per germline, CDR1 SGHRS and CDR2 YFSETQ. CDR3 size: 13 residues. The study's findings and limits: Regions 160-218 and 743-854 dominated among vaccine-associated CD4 TCRs spanning spike. Donors were largely white British and mainly female; clonal diversity was possibly underestimated. Recipients of AZD1222 seropositive at baseline numbered only 6 or 7.

This receptor was taken from an adult in good health. Sequences were derived from peripheral blood, sampled on day 0 of AZD1222 vaccination. V usage is TRBV5-1 and J usage is TRBJ1-2; D gene unclear. CDR3: CASSLEQPYGYTF. In DNA form, the CDR3 reads TGCGCCAGCAGCTTGGAACAGCCCTATGGCTACACCTTC. The whole variable domain, remainder taken from reference TRBV5-1 and TRBJ1-2, is KAGVTQTPRYLIKTRGQQVTLSCSPISGHRSVSWYQQTPGQGLQFLFEYFSETQRNKGNFPGRFSGRQFSNSRSEMNVSTLELGDSALYLCASSLEQPYGYTFGSGTRLTVV.